The clone carrying this T cell receptor (beta chain) was seen repeatedly, ten times or more. The target antigen is unknown. Sample time point: newly diagnosed GD, antithyroid drugs for less than 3 months. Following extraction of RNA from PBMCs, that RNA was used to make the TCR library. This sample was taken from a study of regulatory T cells in long-lasting Graves disease. This CDR3 is 14 amino acids long. The V gene's germline CDR1 is MNHEY and CDR2 SMNVEV (reference sequence). V lost 8 bases, J lost 7 bases, and 12 bases stayed unmatched. Arm-PCR of CDR3 regions and iRepertoire HTBI primers were used to build TCR beta libraries. Each CDR3 protein is one row after TCRdb ran MiXCR on the multiplex PCR reads. Here the sample spans under 300,000 distinct CDR3 sequences, 15% to 20% being singletons. Study results and limitations: Gene preferences differed: TRBV28, TRBJ1-2, TRBJ2-5 in persistent cases.

In addition, the sample was reused for a study of T cells in Graves' hyperthyroidism and ophthalmopathy. In that study: Most clonotypes expanded in the thyroid (above 0.001) were also present in blood.

The rearrangement links TRBV27 to TRBJ1-2; the match to TRBD1 covers 8 bases. Sample: peripheral blood mononuclear cells (PBMCs), taken at new diagnosis, from a patient treated with antithyroid drugs. This clonotype was sampled from a woman in her 30s with Graves disease. The CDR3 reads CASHQGQGAGGYTF. The CDR3 bases are TGTGCCAGCCATCAGGGGCAGGGGGCAGGTGGCTACACCTTC.